This T cell receptor (beta chain) was captured in a study of blood T cells in healthy people across ages. The second PCR ran about 7 to 12 cycles with a sample-barcoded 5' primer and J-beta primers. TCRdb processed the 5' RACE reads anew with MiXCR; each CDR3 protein has one entry. The table has about 780,000 distinct CDR3 sequences, 46% seen once. CDR3 length: 15 amino acids. Germline values: CDR1 KGHDR, CDR2 SFDVKD. V dropped 1 base and J dropped 3 bases, with 10 bases sitting between them. This clonotype originated in a man older than 75 in good health. This chain connects TRBV24-1 to TRBJ2-3; no clear D. The sample consisted of blood. CDR3 nucleotide sequence: TGTGCCACCAGTGATTTTGGCGAGAGAACAGATACGCAGTATTTT. Translated: CATSDFGERTDTQYF.